Below are 2 T cell receptor beta chains sequenced from a single sample in a study of neoadjuvant anti-PD-1 for oral cavity cancer. The assay was immunoSEQ multiplex PCR, and TCRdb's table has in-frame clones only and misses some. The repertoire has tens of thousands of clones, under 30% of them found once; the top ten carry about 16%. Time point defined: after neoadjuvant nivolumab, at surgical resection. The sample here was tumor tissue, taken after nivolumab (anti-PD-1) treatment. These receptor sequences come from a person aged 35-80 years with oral cavity squamous cell carcinoma.

The CDR3 here is CATSIPLGEQFF. The CDR3 nucleotides are TGTGCCACCAGCATCCCCCTGGGGGAGCAGTTCTTC. The rearrangement links TRBV15 to TRBJ2-1; D gene uncertain. The CDR3 spans 12 residues. Trimming took 4 bases from V and 10 from J, leaving 11 bases between them. The germline CDR1 and CDR2 sequences are LNHNV and YYDKDF (reference sequence).

This clone was seen a few times. The rearrangement uses TRBV6-4 and TRBJ2-3; 10 bases align to TRBD2. The CDR3 is 15 amino acids. The junction had 7 bases not matched to a gene; V was cut back by 6 bases and J by 4 bases. Germline V lookup: CDR1 MRHNA, CDR2 SNTAGT. Written as DNA, the CDR3 is TGTGCCAGCAGCCATACTAGCGGGACCGCAGATACGCAGTATTTT. This gives the protein CASSHTSGTADTQYF.